The sequence of this T cell receptor (beta chain) was determined in a study of blood T cell repertoires in COVID-19. At the level of the study: The samples span acute and convalescent COVID-19 from the United States, Italy and Spain.

Clones were sequenced by immunoSEQ multiplex PCR, and TCRdb holds only the in-frame ones, with some missing. The table has approximately 380,000 clones, approximately 89% seen once. Enrollees, about 18 to 90 years old, lived in approximately 25 US areas. Participants reported their clinical history, and cohort assignment relied on those reports. A PCR-confirmed or clinician-diagnosed COVID-19 case had contacted exposed participants within 2 weeks of entry. The V gene's germline CDR1 is MNHEY and CDR2 SVGEGT. The CDR3 length is 15 residues. The V end lost 0 bases, the J end lost 10 bases, and 18 bases lay between the germline ends.

The V gene is TRBV6-2 or TRBV6-3, the J gene TRBJ1-1; no clear D. The clonotype comes from a woman in her thirties or forties who had been exposed to COVID-19. Material for sequencing was PBMCs or T cells enriched from blood (not recorded which). The CDR3 DNA reads as TGTGCCAGCAGTTACTCCTTGGTTGTTATTAGGAGAGCTTTCTTT. Encoded protein: CASSYSLVVIRRAFF.